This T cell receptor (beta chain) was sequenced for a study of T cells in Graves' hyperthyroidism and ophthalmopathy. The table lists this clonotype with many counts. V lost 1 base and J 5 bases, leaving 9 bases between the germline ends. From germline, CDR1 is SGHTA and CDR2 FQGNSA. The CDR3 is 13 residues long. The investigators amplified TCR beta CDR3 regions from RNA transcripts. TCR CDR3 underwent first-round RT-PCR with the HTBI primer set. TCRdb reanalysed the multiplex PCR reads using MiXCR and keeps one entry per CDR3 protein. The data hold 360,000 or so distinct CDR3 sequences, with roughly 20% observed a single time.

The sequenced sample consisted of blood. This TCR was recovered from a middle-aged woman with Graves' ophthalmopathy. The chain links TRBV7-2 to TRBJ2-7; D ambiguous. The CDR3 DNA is TGTGCCAGCAGCTTAGGGGCGTTGGACGAGCAGTACTTC. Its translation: CASSLGALDEQYF.